This T cell receptor (beta chain) was profiled in a study of identical twins (dated by TCRdb to about 2016). With regard to the full study: The study deep-sequenced TCR alpha and beta repertoires from monozygotic twins, unrelated adults of various ages and cord blood to test whether fetal clonotypes persist. To rule out contamination, replicate twin experiments were performed at different times with different library preparation protocols. What the authors observed across the whole study: In beta out-of-frame sequences, excess twin sharing was weaker, because having fewer shared sequences lowered the signal-to-noise ratio. Fewer insertions were carried by abundant cord blood beta clonotypes, a similar but weaker trend appeared in young adult naive repertoires, and no such trend appeared in memory repertoires. Because the same donors could not be followed over many years, the conclusions relied on cross-sectional statistical analysis. In monozygotic twins, out-of-frame TCR alpha sharing was systematically underestimated by recombination models, although the models agreed with sharing between unrelated individuals. Out-of-frame TCR alpha sequences shared between twins showed an excess of low generation-probability sequences compared with coincidental sharing between unrelated individuals. Invariant T cells such as MAIT and iNKT could partly confound zero-insertion analyses, although diverse VJ usage argued against such confounding for most clonotypes.

V is cut by 3 bases and J by 0 bases, and the space between the germline ends is 15 bases. The CDR3, cysteine through phenylalanine, is 17 amino acids long. Left in the record is the CDR3 DNA by itself, 51 bases read in frame from the first base. Taken from the germline V gene, the CDR1 and CDR2 loops are KGHSH and LQKENI. All donors were healthy Caucasians. Using Miltenyi CD45RO+ enrichment and human naive T-cell isolation kits, memory (CD45RO+) and naive T cells were isolated from PBMC. This clonotype was counted at least ten times. There is no known antigen for this receptor. Per-base quality was not reported, and no clone a single base away is much larger than it. Library preparation used 5' RACE. The data were produced on an Illumina HiSeq 2000. A universal primer binding site was introduced by template switching, and a unique molecular identifier was present in the final cDNA, enabling accurate counting of TCR cDNA molecules. First-strand cDNA for TCR alpha and beta chains was synthesized from specific primers in the conserved constant-segment region. To control for contamination, every cDNA library carried two barcodes: a SMART-Mk sample barcode plus Illumina barcodes. TruSeq adapter sequences, together with Illumina sample barcodes, were added in two successive PCR steps. The Illumina HiSeq platform was used with custom primers to sequence TCR alpha and beta cDNA libraries. The study's own analysis went as follows. Raw reads were processed with MiGEC to extract unique molecular identifiers, and MiXCR was used to determine CDR3 positions. For each individual, recombination models were inferred using an EM algorithm with the repgenHMM and IGoR tools. Shared clonotype analysis was performed with the tcR package in R, normalizing sharing by the product of cloneset sizes. To study raw recombination free of thymic and clonal selection effects, out-of-frame nonproductive sequences were analyzed. The raw public reads went through TCRdb reprocessing: fastp at Q25, MiXCR clone calling, in-frame beta chains kept. Every entry covers one CDR3 protein and lists the most common genes and DNA from its rows. Clone size and V and J calls follow TCRdb, not the original study. A total of around 160,000 distinct CDR3 sequences appear in this sample, under 4.5% of them only once. In total, the top ten clones hold 8.1% of the sample.

Sequenced input: memory T cells sorted from blood. According to the study, the label for this sample's cell subset or site signals: CD45RO+ enriched T cells. The V and J segments used are TRBV18 and TRBJ1-5; no D gene can be assigned with confidence. The receptor was isolated from a man younger than 35 in good health. The CDR3 reads as follows: CASSPRRQDPSNQPQHF. Here is the DNA: TGTGCCAGCTCACCTCGACGTCAGGACCCTAGCAATCAGCCCCAGCATTTT.